This TCR beta chain appears in the sequencing data of a study of blood T cell repertoires in COVID-19. The assay was immunoSEQ multiplex PCR, and TCRdb's table has in-frame clones only and misses some. The sample has roughly 68,000 clones, about nine tenths seen once. The germline CDR1 and CDR2 sequences are MGHRA and YSYEKL. Trimming pared 1 base from V and 9 bases from J, leaving 21 bases between. The CDR3 runs to 17 residues. The chain has TRBV4-1 and TRBJ2-2, with D tentatively TRBD2 (5 bases). This sequence was found in a man aged 50-59 years with active COVID-19. The sample comprised peripheral blood. The CDR3 sequence: CASSQGFARASNRELFF. CDR3 DNA sequence: TGCGCCAGCAGCCAAGGATTCGCGAGGGCGTCTAACCGGGAGCTGTTTTTT.